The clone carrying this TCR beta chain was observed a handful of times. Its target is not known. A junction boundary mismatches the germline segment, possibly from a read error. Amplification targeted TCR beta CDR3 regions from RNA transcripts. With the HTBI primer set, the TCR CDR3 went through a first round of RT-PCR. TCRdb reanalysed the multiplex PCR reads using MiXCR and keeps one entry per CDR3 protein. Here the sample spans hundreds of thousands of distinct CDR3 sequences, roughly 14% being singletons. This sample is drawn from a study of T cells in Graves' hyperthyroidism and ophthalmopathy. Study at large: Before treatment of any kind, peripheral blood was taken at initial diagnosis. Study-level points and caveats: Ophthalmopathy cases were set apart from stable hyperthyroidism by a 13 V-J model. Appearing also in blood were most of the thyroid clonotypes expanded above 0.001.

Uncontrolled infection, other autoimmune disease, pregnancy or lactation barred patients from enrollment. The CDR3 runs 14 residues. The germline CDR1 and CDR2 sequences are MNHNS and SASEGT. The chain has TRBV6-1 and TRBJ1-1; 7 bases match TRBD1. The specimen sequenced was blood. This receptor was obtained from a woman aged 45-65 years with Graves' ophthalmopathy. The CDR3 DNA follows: TGTGTCAGCAGGACAGGACCATTTGCGACTGAAGCTTTCTTT. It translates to CVSRTGPFATEAFF.